Below, 23 T cell receptor beta chains from the same sample are listed, as sequenced in a study of T cell responses to AZD1222 COVID-19 vaccine. TCRdb's table, derived via immunoSEQ multiplex PCR, lists solely in-frame clones and lacks some. This table has about 69,000 clones, 75% to 90% appearing once. This specimen was peripheral blood, taken 28 days after the second AZD1222 dose. These TCRs come from an adult who received the AZD1222 COVID-19 vaccine.

This clone was seen only once. The chain links TRBV12-3 or TRBV12-4 to TRBJ1-4; D unresolved. V was clipped by 5 bases and J by 8 bases, with 12 bases between them. This CDR3 comprises 13 residues. CDR3 sequence reads: CASSDVVREKLFF. The CDR3 nucleotides read TGTGCCAGCAGTGATGTAGTCAGGGAAAAACTGTTTTTT.

The chain combines TRBV7-3 with TRBJ2-3, with 8 positions matching TRBD1. The CDR3 loop spans 16 amino acids. V was pared by 1 base and J by 4 bases, with 7 bases of the junction left unmatched. Germline CDR1 and CDR2: SGHTA and FQGTGA. CDR3 nucleotide sequence: TGTGCCAGCAGCTTAAACGGACAGGGAAATGCAGATACGCAGTATTTT. Its translation: CASSLNGQGNADTQYF.

The V gene is TRBV5-1, the J gene TRBJ2-4; D remains unclear. Per the germline V gene, CDR1 is SGHRS and CDR2 is YFSETQ. V shed 6 bases and J shed 1 base, with 14 bases lying between them. The CDR3 totals 15 residues. The CDR3 here is CASKQGSEAKNIQYF. CDR3 DNA: TGCGCCAGCAAACAAGGCTCGGAGGCCAAAAACATTCAGTACTTC.

The chain carries TRBV7-8 and TRBJ1-2; D unresolved. V was trimmed by 2 bases and J by 6 bases, leaving 16 bases between them. Germline V gives CDR1 SGHVS, CDR2 FQNEAQ. The CDR3 extends over 15 amino acids. In DNA, the CDR3 is TGTGCCAGCAGCTTATTTACCGCCCTGGGTCATGGCTACACCTTC. It yields the protein CASSLFTALGHGYTF.

CDR3 bases: TGTGCCAGCAGCTTCGACCTCCTAGCGGGGGCCTCGGAGTCCGAGCAGTACTTC. Its protein product is CASSFDLLAGASESEQYF. V usage is TRBV11-3 and J usage is TRBJ2-7, with 10 nucleotides matching TRBD2. With 3 bases clipped from V and 6 bases from J, the junction kept 17 bases outside the gene matches. Germline CDR1 SGHNT, CDR2 YENEEA. This CDR3 is built from 18 residues.

This clone was observed a few times. The rearrangement uses TRBV4-1 and TRBJ1-2; perhaps TRBD1 as D (5 bases). The ends were cut back, 5 bases at V and 8 bases at J, with 12 bases in the middle. The CDR3 totals 12 residues. Germline V gives CDR1 MGHRA, CDR2 YSYEKL. The CDR3 protein is CASSRDLYGYTF. DNA for the CDR3: TGCGCCAGCAGCAGGGACCTGTACGGCTACACCTTC.

This sequence joins TRBV4-1 and TRBJ2-7, with 12 nucleotides matching TRBD2. This CDR3 comprises 19 residues. The V segment lost 0 bases and the J segment 3 bases; nucleotides outside the gene matches: 12. Germline V CDR1 and CDR2: MGHRA, YSYEKL. This chain's CDR3 is CASSQDWATSGRNSYEQYF. Written as DNA, the CDR3 is TGCGCCAGCAGCCAAGATTGGGCGACTAGCGGGAGAAATAGCTACGAGCAGTACTTC.

This sequence joins TRBV4-1 and TRBJ2-1; TRBD2 agrees at 16 bases. Losses at the gene ends were 2 bases for V and 7 bases for J; bases not matched to a gene: 8. CDR3 length: 18 amino acids. Germline V gene sequence: CDR1 MGHRA, CDR2 YSYEKL. CDR3 region: CASSQLPGLAGGVNEQFF. In DNA, the CDR3 is TGCGCCAGCAGCCAATTACCGGGACTAGCGGGGGGGGTGAATGAGCAGTTCTTC.

The chain is built from TRBV3-1 (or the pseudogene TRBV3-2) and TRBJ1-2; the D is unclear. Germline V gives CDR1 LGHDT, CDR2 YNNKEL (reference sequence). The CDR3 has 13 residues. V was pared by 4 bases and J by 8 bases, with 14 bases between. CDR3 protein: CASSLITAEGYTF. The CDR3 region has the DNA TGTGCCAGCAGCCTGATCACCGCAGAGGGCTACACCTTC.

The V call is TRBV5-4, the J call TRBJ1-2; no reliable D call. This CDR3 is built from 13 residues. Trimming stripped 8 bases from V and 3 bases from J, with 14 bases between. Looked up from germline, CDR1 is SGHNT and CDR2 is YYREEE (reference sequence). This CDR3 is CASSLRGDYGYTF. The CDR3 bases are TGTGCCAGTAGTCTCCGGGGAGACTATGGCTACACCTTC. The full variable domain, with the rest looked up from reference TRBV5-4 and TRBJ1-2, is ETGVTQSPTHLIKTRGQQVTLRCSSQSGHNTVSWYQQALGQGPQFIFQYYREEENGRGNFPPRFSGLQFPNYSSELNVNALELDDSALYLCASSLRGDYGYTFGSGTRLTVV.

The J gene is TRBJ1-6, the V gene TRBV2; D perhaps matches TRBD1 (6 bases). The CDR3 extends over 15 amino acids. V was pared by 2 bases and J by 6 bases, with 11 bases between. CDR1 SNHLY and CDR2 FYNNEI come from the germline V gene. CDR3 DNA sequence: TGTGCCAGCAGTGAAAACGGACAGCCTAATTCACCCCTCCACTTT. It encodes CASSENGQPNSPLHF.

CDR3 DNA: TGTGCCACCAGTGACCCTAGCGCAGATACGCAGTATTTT. Protein: CATSDPSADTQYF. The chain combines TRBV24-1 with TRBJ2-3; the D gene is possibly TRBD2 (6 bases). The V end lost 4 bases, the J end lost 4 bases, and 8 bases lay between the germline ends. This CDR3 has 13 amino acids. Germline V gene lookup returns CDR1 KGHDR and CDR2 SFDVKD.

The chain recombines TRBV5-1 with TRBJ1-1; no reliable D call. V shed 4 bases and J shed 5 bases, with 6 bases lying between them. CDR3 size: 11 residues. CDR1 and CDR2 (germline): SGHRS, YFSETQ. The CDR3 DNA is TGCGCCAGCAGCGGAGGGACTGAAGCTTTCTTT. It translates to CASSGGTEAFF. Using reference TRBV5-1 and TRBJ1-1 for the parts outside the CDR3, the full variable domain is KAGVTQTPRYLIKTRGQQVTLSCSPISGHRSVSWYQQTPGQGLQFLFEYFSETQRNKGNFPGRFSGRQFSNSRSEMNVSTLELGDSALYLCASSGGTEAFFGQGTRLTVV.

The chain carries TRBV4-2 and TRBJ1-2; D may be TRBD1 (6 bases). The germline V and J ends were trimmed by 3 bases and 4 bases, with 15 bases remaining between them. The CDR3 runs 15 residues. Germline loops: CDR1 LGHNA, CDR2 YNFKEQ. CDR3 region: CASSHDRTTPYGYTF. The CDR3, as DNA: TGTGCCAGCAGCCATGACAGGACAACACCCTATGGCTACACCTTC.

This chain joins TRBV7-2 and TRBJ1-1, with D unresolved. The CDR3 contains 14 residues. Germline V lookup: CDR1 SGHTA, CDR2 FQGNSA. Trimming removed 3 bases from V and 5 bases from J, with 13 bases in between. The CDR3 DNA reads as TGTGCCAGCAGCTTGGTCGGGTCCGGGACTGAAGCTTTCTTT. It yields the protein CASSLVGSGTEAFF.

This rearrangement joins TRBV5-1 to TRBJ1-1; D unresolved. Per germline, CDR1 SGHRS and CDR2 YFSETQ. V was pared by 6 bases and J by 4 bases, with 16 bases between. This CDR3 is built from 14 residues. As DNA, the CDR3 is TGCGCCAGCATGGAGGGCCGGTGGGGCACTGAAGCTTTCTTT. Protein product: CASMEGRWGTEAFF.

V usage is TRBV9 and J usage is TRBJ2-3; 11 bases fit TRBD2. The CDR3 is 18 residues long. The ends lost 0 bases at V and 2 bases at J; junction bases unmatched: 8. Germline V gives CDR1 SGDLS, CDR2 YYNGEE. The CDR3 nucleotides are TGTGCCAGCAGCGTAGGGGCCGGGACTAGCGGTCTCACAGATACGCAGTATTTT. This translates into CASSVGAGTSGLTDTQYF.

The sample holds a few counts of this clone. The chain is built from TRBV21-1 and TRBJ1-3; the table's D call, TRBD1, has no DNA check behind it. TRBV21-1 is a recognized pseudogene. The CDR3 consists of 15 residues. Here the CDR3 DNA reads TGTGCCAGCAGCGTCCAACAGGGCAGGGGAAACACCATATATTTT. Translation gives CASSVQQGRGNTIYF.

This chain joins TRBV11-2 and TRBJ1-4, with a possible D match to TRBD1 (6 bases). Germline CDR1 and CDR2: SGHAT and FQNNGV. Deletions cut 3 bases from V and 7 bases from J, with 15 bases between. The CDR3 spans 15 residues. Written as DNA, the CDR3 is TGTGCCAGCAGCTTTGAGGGGGGGGCTCTTGAAAAACTGTTTTTT. Translated: CASSFEGGALEKLFF. Complete variable domain (other parts from reference TRBV11-2 and TRBJ1-4): EAGVAQSPRYKIIEKRQSVAFWCNPISGHATLYWYQQILGQGPKLLIQFQNNGVVDDSQLPKDRFSAERLKGVDSTLKIQPAKLEDSAVYLCASSFEGGALEKLFFGSGTQLSVL.

The J gene is TRBJ2-7, the V gene TRBV11-3; D unresolved. The CDR3 extends over 15 amino acids. V lost 1 base to trimming and J lost 0 bases, with 10 bases between them. CDR1 SGHNT and CDR2 YENEEA come from the germline V gene. The CDR3 DNA reads TGTGCCAGCAGCTTAGCCCCCACCAACTCCTACGAGCAGTACTTC. Translating gives CASSLAPTNSYEQYF.

A single count supports this clone. V is TRBV30 and J is TRBJ1-2, with 11 bases fitting TRBD1. CDR3 size: 13 residues. The germline gives CDR1 GTSNPN, CDR2 SVGIG (reference sequence). V lost 7 bases, J lost 6 bases, and 7 bases stayed unmatched. The CDR3 protein is CASGTGGGHGYTF. As DNA, the CDR3 is TGTGCCTCCGGGACAGGGGGTGGACATGGCTACACCTTC.

The rearrangement links TRBV27 to TRBJ2-3, with D tentatively TRBD1 or TRBD2 (5 bases each). This CDR3 spans 16 amino acids. V shed 0 bases and J shed 0 bases, with 10 bases lying between them. Germline CDR1 reads MNHEY; CDR2 reads SMNVEV (reference sequence). The CDR3 is CASSLSLGDSTDTQYF. The DNA for the CDR3 is TGTGCCAGCAGTTTATCGTTAGGGGACAGCACAGATACGCAGTATTTT.

This chain uses TRBV20-1 with TRBJ2-5; the D is unclear. Germline V gives CDR1 DFQATT, CDR2 SNEGSKA (reference sequence). The CDR3 consists of 10 residues. Trimming left V 3 bases short and J 4 bases short, with 3 bases between. In DNA, the CDR3 is TGCAGTGCTAGTATAGAGACCCAGTACTTC. Protein product: CSASIETQYF.